This TCR beta chain came from a study of shared clonotypes between healthy human individuals. Notes on the study in general: Exclusively blood specimens were collected; tissue repertoires likely differ.

Recent vaccinations or acute infections were absent in the healthy HIV-negative adult donors. Caucasian adults living in Nashville, Tennessee, provided all samples. Per the germline V gene, CDR1 is GTSNPN and CDR2 is SVGIG (reference sequence). V was cut by 5 bases and J by 6 bases, with 14 bases left in between. CDR3 length equals 12 residues. On this clone itself: Its antigen is undetermined.

The protocol was immunoSEQ multiplex PCR, while the TCRdb copy is restricted to in-frame clones and leaves out a portion. Here the sample spans 2 million to 3 million clones, roughly 92% being singletons. The TCR originated in a man aged 18 to 35 in good health. The genes are TRBV30 and TRBJ2-7, with a possible D match to TRBD1 (5 bases). The sequencing input was naive CD4+ T cells sorted from blood. The subset here: CD45RA+ positively selected. In nucleotides, the CDR3 is TGTGCCTGGGGGGCCTACGGCTCCGAGCAGTACTTC. Its protein product is CAWGAYGSEQYF.